These T cell receptor beta chains were read from a single sample in a study of blood T cell repertoires in COVID-19. The protocol was immunoSEQ multiplex PCR, while the TCRdb copy is restricted to in-frame clones and leaves out a portion. Of 200,000 to 250,000 clones in the sample, around 81% were seen once. Sequenced sample: peripheral blood. Receptors were obtained from a woman aged 70-85 years with acute or convalescent COVID-19. Both conserved end residues are part of each CDR3. The D gene is left open where the match is weak. Clone size appears in some rows only: once, few, many, or a class for an expanded clone.

clone_size: once
v_call: TRBV7-2
j_call: TRBJ2-7
d_call: NA
cdr3_nt: TGTGCCGACAAGACTACAGGGAGCTCCTACGAGCAGTACTTC
cdr3_aa: CADKTTGSSYEQYF

clone_size: NA
v_call: TRBV19
j_call: TRBJ2-7
d_call: NA
cdr3_nt: TGTGCCAGTAGTCAAGACTATTACTACGAGCAGTACTTC
cdr3_aa: CASSQDYYYEQYF

clone_size: NA
v_call: TRBV24-1
j_call: TRBJ2-5
d_call: TRBD2
cdr3_nt: TGTGCCACCCGACCCGGGACTAGCGGGGTTGGGGAGACCCAGTACTTC
cdr3_aa: CATRPGTSGVGETQYF

clone_size: NA
v_call: TRBV2
j_call: TRBJ2-7
d_call: NA
cdr3_nt: TGTGCCAGCAGCGGGGGGACACCCACCCAATACGAGCAGTACTTC
cdr3_aa: CASSGGTPTQYEQYF

clone_size: NA
v_call: TRBV15
j_call: TRBJ1-5
d_call: NA
cdr3_nt: TGTGCCACCAGCAGCCCCGGGCGGGTAGGGCAGCCCCAGCATTTT
cdr3_aa: CATSSPGRVGQPQHF

clone_size: NA
v_call: TRBV9
j_call: TRBJ2-3
d_call: NA
cdr3_nt: TGTGCCAGCAGCGTAAAGAGGTCTAGCACAGATACGCAGTATTTT
cdr3_aa: CASSVKRSSTDTQYF

clone_size: NA
v_call: TRBV5-6
j_call: TRBJ2-3
d_call: NA
cdr3_nt: TGTGCCAGCAGCTTGGCGGCGGGGACCACAGATACGCAGTATTTT
cdr3_aa: CASSLAAGTTDTQYF

clone_size: few
v_call: TRBV10-3
j_call: TRBJ1-1
d_call: NA
cdr3_nt: TGTGCCATCAGTGAGTCGGGAGGGGGTAAGGTCGATGCAGCTTTCTTT
cdr3_aa: CAISESGGGKVDAAFF

clone_size: NA
v_call: TRBV3-1/TRBV3-2
j_call: TRBJ1-1
d_call: NA
cdr3_nt: TGTGCCAGCAGCCAAGATTTTTGGCCGGGGGACACTGAAGCTTTCTTT
cdr3_aa: CASSQDFWPGDTEAFF

clone_size: NA
v_call: TRBV6-5
j_call: TRBJ2-5
d_call: NA
cdr3_nt: TGTGCCAGCAGTCGAGCTTTCGGGGAGACCCAGTACTTC
cdr3_aa: CASSRAFGETQYF

clone_size: NA
v_call: TRBV18
j_call: TRBJ2-7
d_call: NA
cdr3_nt: TGTGCCAGCTCACCGGGCAGTAACTCCTACGAGCAGTACTTC
cdr3_aa: CASSPGSNSYEQYF

clone_size: NA
v_call: TRBV6-5
j_call: TRBJ2-3
d_call: NA
cdr3_nt: TGTGCCAGCCTCCGGGACATTTACTCAGATACGCAGTATTTT
cdr3_aa: CASLRDIYSDTQYF

clone_size: NA
v_call: TRBV24-1
j_call: TRBJ2-3
d_call: NA
cdr3_nt: TGTGCCACCAGTGAACCATCAGGGATAGGGCAGTATTTT
cdr3_aa: CATSEPSGIGQYF

clone_size: NA
v_call: TRBV9
j_call: TRBJ1-2
d_call: NA
cdr3_nt: TGTGCCAGCAGCCAAAGTCGTCTGGGCCGGGAAGGCTACACCTTC
cdr3_aa: CASSQSRLGREGYTF

clone_size: once
v_call: TRBV6-5
j_call: TRBJ1-6
d_call: NA
cdr3_nt: TGTGCCAGCGGTAGGGGGTATAATTCACCCCTCCACTTT
cdr3_aa: CASGRGYNSPLHF

clone_size: NA
v_call: TRBV19
j_call: TRBJ2-7
d_call: NA
cdr3_nt: TGTGCCAGTAGTATAGTAAGGGGCTACGAGCAGTACTTC
cdr3_aa: CASSIVRGYEQYF

clone_size: few
v_call: TRBV30
j_call: TRBJ1-4
d_call: NA
cdr3_nt: TGTGCCTGGACCGAGGGCGGGGTGGATGAAAAACTGTTTTTT
cdr3_aa: CAWTEGGVDEKLFF

clone_size: many
v_call: TRBV7-7
j_call: TRBJ2-5
d_call: TRBD2
cdr3_nt: TGTGCCAGCAGCTTAGCGCCGGGACTAGCGGGAGAGACCCAGTACTTC
cdr3_aa: CASSLAPGLAGETQYF

clone_size: many
v_call: TRBV6-6
j_call: TRBJ2-2
d_call: TRBD2
cdr3_nt: TGTGCCACAGCGGGGCCTAGCGGGGGGGCAAACGGGGAGCTGTTTTTT
cdr3_aa: CATAGPSGGANGELFF

clone_size: few
v_call: TRBV6-2/TRBV6-3
j_call: TRBJ2-7
d_call: NA
cdr3_nt: TGTGCCAGCAGTTACTCGATCAGTCGTCCGGACACCTACGAGCAGTACTTC
cdr3_aa: CASSYSISRPDTYEQYF

clone_size: NA
v_call: TRBV14
j_call: TRBJ1-2
d_call: NA
cdr3_nt: TGTGCCAGCAGCTTGGACAGTAACTATGGCTACACCTTC
cdr3_aa: CASSLDSNYGYTF

clone_size: NA
v_call: TRBV25-1
j_call: TRBJ2-5
d_call: NA
cdr3_nt: TGTGCCAGCAGTGAATCCAGGGGAGTGAGTCAGAGAGAGACCCAGTACTTC
cdr3_aa: CASSESRGVSQRETQYF

clone_size: NA
v_call: TRBV11-2
j_call: TRBJ2-7
d_call: NA
cdr3_nt: TGTGCCAGCAGCTTAGCAGGGCCGCTGTCCTACGAGCAGTACTTC
cdr3_aa: CASSLAGPLSYEQYF

clone_size: few
v_call: TRBV30
j_call: TRBJ2-5
d_call: NA
cdr3_nt: TGTGCCTGGAGTGTACTACAGGACCAAGAGACCCAGTACTTC
cdr3_aa: CAWSVLQDQETQYF

clone_size: NA
v_call: TRBV19
j_call: TRBJ1-5
d_call: NA
cdr3_nt: TGTGCCAGTAGTTCCCAACAGGGAAGTGGGAATCAGCCCCAGCATTTT
cdr3_aa: CASSSQQGSGNQPQHF

clone_size: NA
v_call: TRBV29-1
j_call: TRBJ1-2
d_call: NA
cdr3_nt: TGCAGCGTTAGGGGGAACTATGGCTACACCTTC
cdr3_aa: CSVRGNYGYTF

clone_size: NA
v_call: TRBV4-3
j_call: TRBJ2-1
d_call: NA
cdr3_nt: TGCGCCAGCAGCCCTAAGGGGGTTCCCTACAATGAGCAGTTCTTC
cdr3_aa: CASSPKGVPYNEQFF

clone_size: NA
v_call: TRBV6-6
j_call: TRBJ1-5
d_call: TRBD1
cdr3_nt: TGTGCCAGCAGTTATGGACAGGGGAGCAATCAGCCCCAGCATTTT
cdr3_aa: CASSYGQGSNQPQHF

clone_size: NA
v_call: TRBV7-2
j_call: TRBJ2-5
d_call: NA
cdr3_nt: TGTGCCAGCAGCTCCGGACAGTCGCAGGGAGAGACCCAGTACTTC
cdr3_aa: CASSSGQSQGETQYF

clone_size: NA
v_call: TRBV7-3
j_call: TRBJ2-3
d_call: NA
cdr3_nt: TGTGCCAGCAGCATAGAGAGGCCGGATACGCAGTATTTT
cdr3_aa: CASSIERPDTQYF

clone_size: NA
v_call: TRBV7-2
j_call: TRBJ2-5
d_call: NA
cdr3_nt: TGTGCCAGCAGCTTAGATGTCAGAACCCAGTACTTC
cdr3_aa: CASSLDVRTQYF

clone_size: once
v_call: TRBV6-5
j_call: TRBJ2-2
d_call: NA
cdr3_nt: TGTGCCAGCCGTAAACAGGGAACCACCGGGGAGCTGTTTTTT
cdr3_aa: CASRKQGTTGELFF

clone_size: NA
v_call: TRBV4-3
j_call: TRBJ1-6
d_call: TRBD1
cdr3_nt: TGCGCCAGCAGCCAACTGGCAGGGGGTACGGGTTCACCCCTCCACTTT
cdr3_aa: CASSQLAGGTGSPLHF

clone_size: NA
v_call: TRBV7-2
j_call: TRBJ2-1
d_call: TRBD2
cdr3_nt: TGTGCCAGCAGCTTAAAGTTCGCGGGGGGGCGGGATGAGCAGTTCTTC
cdr3_aa: CASSLKFAGGRDEQFF

clone_size: few
v_call: TRBV7-2
j_call: TRBJ2-7
d_call: NA
cdr3_nt: TGTGCCAGCAGCTTACGCCAGGGCTACGAGCAGTACTTC
cdr3_aa: CASSLRQGYEQYF

clone_size: NA
v_call: TRBV7-2
j_call: TRBJ2-1
d_call: TRBD2
cdr3_nt: TGTGCCAGCAGCTTTCCTGGACTAGCGCCCCCATCGAGGAATGAGCAGTTCTTC
cdr3_aa: CASSFPGLAPPSRNEQFF

clone_size: once
v_call: TRBV5-1
j_call: TRBJ1-1
d_call: NA
cdr3_nt: TGCGCCAGCAGCCCCGAACCAGTTATGAACACTGAAGCTTTCTTT
cdr3_aa: CASSPEPVMNTEAFF

clone_size: NA
v_call: TRBV10-1
j_call: TRBJ2-3
d_call: NA
cdr3_nt: TGCGCCAGCATGGAGGGCCTGTTCGGGACAGATACGCAGTATTTT
cdr3_aa: CASMEGLFGTDTQYF

clone_size: NA
v_call: TRBV9
j_call: TRBJ1-1
d_call: NA
cdr3_nt: TGTGCCAGCAACCGGGGAGGTGACACTGAAGCTTTCTTT
cdr3_aa: CASNRGGDTEAFF

clone_size: NA
v_call: TRBV28
j_call: TRBJ2-3
d_call: NA
cdr3_nt: TGTGCCAGCATGGGGGGAGAGAATTCAGATACGCAGTATTTT
cdr3_aa: CASMGGENSDTQYF

clone_size: NA
v_call: TRBV5-4
j_call: TRBJ2-5
d_call: NA
cdr3_nt: TGTGCCAGCAGCAGGGACCTAGGAGCGGGAGAGACCCAGTACTTC
cdr3_aa: CASSRDLGAGETQYF

clone_size: NA
v_call: TRBV7-3
j_call: TRBJ2-3
d_call: NA
cdr3_nt: TGTGCCAGCAGCCCCCGGCGGACGGGGACAGATACGCAGTATTTT
cdr3_aa: CASSPRRTGTDTQYF

clone_size: NA
v_call: TRBV10-3
j_call: TRBJ2-2
d_call: NA
cdr3_nt: TGTGCCATCAGTGAGGCGACTACCCCCACCGGGGAGCTGTTTTTT
cdr3_aa: CAISEATTPTGELFF

clone_size: few
v_call: TRBV7-9
j_call: TRBJ1-2
d_call: NA
cdr3_nt: TGTGCCAGCAGCTTAGAGGGCAGGGGAAGGACGAGCTACACCTTC
cdr3_aa: CASSLEGRGRTSYTF

clone_size: NA
v_call: TRBV6-5
j_call: TRBJ1-1
d_call: NA
cdr3_nt: TGTGCCAGCAGTTACCGGGGGGACACTGAAGCTTTCTTT
cdr3_aa: CASSYRGDTEAFF

clone_size: NA
v_call: TRBV30
j_call: TRBJ1-6
d_call: NA
cdr3_nt: TGTGCCTGGAGTGTATGGGCGAGCTCCTATAATTCACCCCTCCACTTT
cdr3_aa: CAWSVWASSYNSPLHF